This T cell receptor beta chain was sequenced in a study of blood T cell repertoires in COVID-19. Study-wide background: From the United States, Italy and Spain came samples of acute and convalescent COVID-19. Sample material is recorded as cDNA or gDNA derived from T cells, B-cell-depleted T cells, or PBMCs.

V lost 5 bases and J 4 bases, leaving 11 bases between the germline ends. CDR3 size: 13 residues. CDR1 and CDR2 from the germline V gene are SGHAT and FQNNGV. Original methodology: Nucleated cell number was recorded as an estimate derived from reference gene primer amplification. The repertoire was sequenced with immunoSEQ multiplex PCR; TCRdb's copy has only in-frame clones and lacks some. For V, J and clone size, that table is used; D and trimming come from the DNA. The profile shows around 400,000 clones, around 92% of them singletons. Input material: peripheral blood. The TCR originated in a man aged 40-49 years with acute or convalescent COVID-19. The chain uses TRBV11-2 and TRBJ1-2; D gene ambiguous. The DNA for the CDR3 is TGTGCCAGCAGCCCCGCGCATTTCTATGGCTACACCTTC. Amino acids: CASSPAHFYGYTF.